These 8 T cell receptor beta chains came from one sample sequenced in a study of T cell responses to AZD1222 COVID-19 vaccine (dated by TCRdb to about 2021). This sample's time point label indicates: about 28 days (+/-7) after the second vaccine dose. The library came from the immunoSEQ multiplex PCR assay. TCRdb's version of the immuneACCESS table is confined to in-frame rearrangements and falls short of the full clone set. An unresolved V gene accounts for under half of the shortfall where checked; the remainder is of unknown origin. The sample table shows tens of thousands of clones, and around 85% are seen once. Of the sample, about 12% falls within the top ten clones. The sequencing here drew on peripheral blood, taken 28 days after the second AZD1222 dose. All receptors derive from an adult who received the AZD1222 COVID-19 vaccine.

The chain recombines TRBV14 with TRBJ2-5; D is undetermined. This CDR3 spans 12 amino acids. CDR1 SGHDN and CDR2 FVKESK come from the germline V gene. The V gene lost 4 bases and the J gene lost 6 bases, with 9 bases spanning the gap. The DNA for the CDR3 is TGTGCCAGCAGCCCTGGGTGGAAGACCCAGTACTTC. Translation: CASSPGWKTQYF. The entire variable domain, with the rest obtained from reference TRBV14 and TRBJ2-5, is as follows: EAGVTQFPSHSVIEKGQTVTLRCDPISGHDNLYWYRRVMGKEIKFLLHFVKESKQDESGMPNNRFLAERTGGTYSTLKVQPAELEDSGVYFCASSPGWKTQYFGPGTRLLVL.

The rearrangement joins TRBV5-6 to TRBJ2-1, with D unresolved. The CDR3 consists of 12 residues. Trimming cost V 0 bases and J 7 bases, with 5 bases left between them. Per germline, CDR1 SGHDT and CDR2 YYEEEE. The CDR3 coding sequence is TGTGCCAGCAGCTTGGGAGATAATGAGCAGTTCTTC. Translated, it gives CASSLGDNEQFF.

This chain connects TRBV7-8 to TRBJ2-2; 14 bases match TRBD2. CDR3 length: 20 amino acids. V lost 1 base, J lost 0 bases, and 7 bases stayed unmatched. Germline CDR1 reads SGHVS; CDR2 reads FQNEAQ. CDR3 sequence (DNA): TGTGCCAGCAGCTTAGGCAGGGGACTAGCGGGGGTCGCGAACACCGGGGAGCTGTTTTTT. It translates to CASSLGRGLAGVANTGELFF.

The V call is TRBV5-1, the J call TRBJ2-2; D gene unclear. V dropped 0 bases and J dropped 9 bases, with 6 bases sitting between them. The CDR3 extends over 12 amino acids. Per germline, CDR1 SGHRS and CDR2 YFSETQ. The CDR3 DNA follows: TGCGCCAGCAGCTTGGGTCTCCGGGAGCTGTTTTTT. It is translated as CASSLGLRELFF.

This clone was observed a few times. The CDR3 is CASSEDRVATNEKLFF. CDR3 in DNA: TGCGCCAGCAGCGAGGACAGGGTTGCAACTAATGAAAAACTGTTTTTT. The chain has TRBV5-1 and TRBJ1-4; 8 nucleotides line up with TRBD1. This CDR3 region has 16 residues. The J segment lost 0 bases and the V segment lost 4 bases, leaving 5 bases of the junction unmatched. Germline V gives CDR1 SGHRS, CDR2 YFSETQ. Combining the CDR3 with reference TRBV5-1 and TRBJ1-4 gives the whole variable domain KAGVTQTPRYLIKTRGQQVTLSCSPISGHRSVSWYQQTPGQGLQFLFEYFSETQRNKGNFPGRFSGRQFSNSRSEMNVSTLELGDSALYLCASSEDRVATNEKLFFGSGTQLSVL.

The chain couples TRBV4-1 to TRBJ2-2; TRBD1 or TRBD2 may be the D gene (5 bases each). CDR3 length: 15 amino acids. The germline V gene has CDR1 MGHRA and CDR2 YSYEKL. V was trimmed by 3 bases and J by 2 bases, leaving 10 bases between them. This CDR3 reads CASSHSRDNTGELFF. The CDR3 DNA sequence: TGCGCCAGCAGCCATTCACGGGACAACACCGGGGAGCTGTTTTTT.

This chain joins TRBV28 and TRBJ2-4; 7 nucleotides agree with TRBD2. V lost 3 bases and J lost 0; bases outside the gene matches: 8. The CDR3 runs 17 residues. CDR1 and CDR2 from the germline V gene are MDHEN and SYDVKM. The CDR3 region is CASSFWGGTLAKNIQYF. The DNA for the CDR3 is TGTGCCAGCAGTTTCTGGGGGGGGACTCTAGCCAAAAACATTCAGTACTTC.

The V call is TRBV12-3 or TRBV12-4, the J call TRBJ1-2; D is ambiguous. Trimming removed 6 bases from V and 4 bases from J, with 12 bases in between. CDR3 size: 13 residues. The CDR3 here is CASRLTQIYGYTF. The CDR3 bases are TGTGCCAGCAGACTTACACAAATCTATGGCTACACCTTC.